This T cell receptor beta chain was captured in a study of early T cells in non-severe SARS-CoV-2 infection. About the study: RNA in bulk from unsorted whole blood was sequenced, and chains were unpaired.

In this sample, this clonotype turned up many times. V lost 2 bases to trimming and J lost 2 bases, with 6 bases between them. The germline V gene has CDR1 MRHNA and CDR2 SNTAGT. The CDR3 extends over 13 amino acids. TCRdb used MiXCR to reprocess the 5' RACE reads, holding one entry per CDR3 protein. The sample gives roughly 20,000 distinct CDR3 sequences, approximately 4.8% of which show up once; approximately 5% is in the top ten. Material for sequencing was whole blood. The sequence came from an adult who was a healthcare worker with PCR-confirmed SARS-CoV-2 infection or an uninfected control (not recorded which). V is TRBV6-4 and J is TRBJ1-1; a weak D match, TRBD1 (5 bases). The CDR3 is CASSDRDNTEAFF. CDR3 DNA sequence: TGTGCCAGCAGTGACCGGGACAACACTGAAGCTTTCTTT.